This record covers a single T cell receptor beta chain. Repertoires were generated with immunoSEQ multiplex PCR, while TCRdb's copy carries only in-frame clones and drops some. The sample has 20,000 to 25,000 clones, 83% seen once; the top ten hold 8% to 9%. This sample is drawn from a study of OX40 agonist ivuxolimab in advanced cancers. There are 13 residues in the CDR3. Germline V gives CDR1 SEHNR, CDR2 FQNEAQ (reference sequence). V dropped 4 bases and J dropped 3 bases, with 10 bases sitting between them. The genes are TRBV7-9 and TRBJ2-7; D unclear. Sequences were derived from CD4+ or CD8+ T cells sorted from blood, sampled in a trial of the OX40 agonist ivuxolimab. The source of this sequence is an adult with an advanced solid tumor such as melanoma, head and neck, liver or kidney cancer. The DNA for the CDR3 is TGTGCCAGCAGCTCTGGCATGGACTACGAGCAGTACTTC. Its protein product is CASSSGMDYEQYF. Full variable domain (remainder filled in from reference TRBV7-9 and TRBJ2-7): DTGVSQNPRHKITKRGQNVTFRCDPISEHNRLYWYRQTLGQGPEFLTYFQNEAQLEKSRLLSDRFSAERPKGSFSTLEIQRTEQGDSAMYLCASSSGMDYEQYFGPGTRLTVT.